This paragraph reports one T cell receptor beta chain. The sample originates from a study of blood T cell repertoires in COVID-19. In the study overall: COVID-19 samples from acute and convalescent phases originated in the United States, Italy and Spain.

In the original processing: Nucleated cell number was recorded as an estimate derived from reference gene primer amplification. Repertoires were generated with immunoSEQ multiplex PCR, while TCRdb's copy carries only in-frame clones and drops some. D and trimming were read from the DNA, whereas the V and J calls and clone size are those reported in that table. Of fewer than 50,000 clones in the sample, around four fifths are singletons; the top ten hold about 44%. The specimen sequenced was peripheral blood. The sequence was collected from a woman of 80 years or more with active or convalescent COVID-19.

CDR3 bases: TGTGCCAGCAGCTTAGGAGGGCTAGCGGGAAATACCGGGGAGCTGTTTTTT. Translation gives CASSLGGLAGNTGELFF. V usage is TRBV7-9 and J usage is TRBJ2-2; TRBD2 agrees at 9 bases. The ends lost 1 base at V and 5 bases at J; junction bases unmatched: 8. The CDR3 runs 17 residues. Germline V gene sequence: CDR1 SEHNR, CDR2 FQNEAQ (reference sequence).